This T cell receptor beta chain was sequenced during a study of T-cell reconstitution after alpha-beta-depleted transplantation in children. Study-level results: Some patients owed their high day-60 TCRbeta diversity to surviving recipient T cells and thymic progenitors.

TCRbeta library preparation incorporated unique molecular identifiers. TCRdb itself ran the PCR reads through MiXCR, one entry per CDR3 protein. The sample lists about 580,000 distinct CDR3 sequences, 20% to 25% seen once, with roughly 14% in the top ten. This clonotype has just a few counts. Its antigen is as yet unknown. The CDR3 covers 14 residues. V trimming: 0 bases; J trimming: 6 bases; junction bases outside the gene matches: 8. Germline V gene sequence: CDR1 DFQATT, CDR2 SNEGSKA (reference sequence). Sequencing was performed on PBMCs, mostly from graft donor cells, taken 360 days after TCRalphabeta/CD19-depleted stem cell transplant. The sequence derives from a boy under two years old who had a stem cell transplant for acute myeloid leukemia, so the T cells may come from the graft donor. This chain connects TRBV20-1 to TRBJ2-7; 7 bases match TRBD1. This CDR3 reads CSARDSTGIGEQYF. CDR3 DNA sequence: TGCAGTGCTAGAGACTCGACAGGGATTGGCGAGCAGTACTTC.